The rows below give T cell receptor beta chains drawn from one sample of a study of T cell responses to AZD1222 COVID-19 vaccine. The method was immunoSEQ multiplex PCR; TCRdb's version includes in-frame clones alone and lacks a portion of them. The sample holds approximately 140,000 clones, about 92% seen once. This sample comprised peripheral blood, obtained 28 days after the second AZD1222 dose. The receptors were sampled from an adult who received the AZD1222 COVID-19 vaccine. CDR3s include the opening cysteine and the closing phenylalanine or tryptophan. A D gene is named only where the DNA matches it firmly. A row's size may be missing; if present it is once, few, many or a size class.

d_call: NA
j_call: TRBJ1-1
clone_size: NA
v_call: TRBV9
cdr3_nt: TGTGCCAGCAGCGCCGGCATCATACAGGGTAACACTGAAGCTTTCTTT
cdr3_aa: CASSAGIIQGNTEAFF

d_call: TRBD1
j_call: TRBJ1-5
clone_size: once
v_call: TRBV30
cdr3_nt: TGTGCCTGGAGCCCCTCCGGGCAGGGGGCCGGTAGCAATCAGCCCCAGCATTTT
cdr3_aa: CAWSPSGQGAGSNQPQHF

d_call: NA
j_call: TRBJ2-2
clone_size: NA
v_call: TRBV7-2
cdr3_nt: TGTGCCAGCAGCCTTACTCTGACGGGTTGGAGCACCGGGGAGCTGTTTTTT
cdr3_aa: CASSLTLTGWSTGELFF

d_call: TRBD2
j_call: TRBJ2-4
clone_size: NA
v_call: TRBV18
cdr3_nt: TGTGCCAGCTCACCAGGGCTAGCGGGGCCCAAAAACATTCAGTACTTC
cdr3_aa: CASSPGLAGPKNIQYF

d_call: NA
j_call: TRBJ1-2
clone_size: NA
v_call: TRBV7-9
cdr3_nt: TGTGCCAGCAGCTTAGAGCCCGGGGAGAGATTGGCTAACTATGGCTACACCTTC
cdr3_aa: CASSLEPGERLANYGYTF

d_call: TRBD2
j_call: TRBJ2-1
clone_size: few
v_call: TRBV19
cdr3_nt: TGTGCCAGTAGTATAGATCGGACTAGCGTTGTTGGTGAGCAGTTCTTC
cdr3_aa: CASSIDRTSVVGEQFF

d_call: NA
j_call: TRBJ1-2
clone_size: NA
v_call: TRBV19
cdr3_nt: TGTGCCAGTAGTATGAGGTTCGCGGGGACAACCTATGGCTACACCTTC
cdr3_aa: CASSMRFAGTTYGYTF

d_call: TRBD2
j_call: TRBJ2-7
clone_size: NA
v_call: TRBV24-1
cdr3_nt: TGTGCCACCAGTAGGGGACTACTCGACGAGCAGTACTTC
cdr3_aa: CATSRGLLDEQYF

d_call: NA
j_call: TRBJ1-1
clone_size: NA
v_call: TRBV6-6
cdr3_nt: TGTGCCAGCAGAGCTCAGAGGGTAAACACTGAAGCTTTCTTT
cdr3_aa: CASRAQRVNTEAFF

d_call: TRBD2
j_call: TRBJ2-3
clone_size: NA
v_call: TRBV3-1/TRBV3-2
cdr3_nt: TGTGCCAGCAGCCGATCGGGGGGGGCAGATACGCAGTATTTT
cdr3_aa: CASSRSGGADTQYF

d_call: TRBD1
j_call: TRBJ2-5
clone_size: NA
v_call: TRBV3-1/TRBV3-2
cdr3_nt: TGTGCCAGCAGCCAAGGGGGACAGGAAGAGACCCAGTACTTC
cdr3_aa: CASSQGGQEETQYF

d_call: NA
j_call: TRBJ2-1
clone_size: NA
v_call: TRBV13
cdr3_nt: TGTGCCAGCAGCTCGGACTATTACAATGAGCAGTTCTTC
cdr3_aa: CASSSDYYNEQFF

d_call: NA
j_call: TRBJ1-5
clone_size: NA
v_call: TRBV4-2
cdr3_nt: TGTGCCAGCAGCCAAGAGAGGGGGTCCGTTCAGCCCCAGCATTTT
cdr3_aa: CASSQERGSVQPQHF

d_call: TRBD1
j_call: TRBJ2-7
clone_size: NA
v_call: TRBV4-1
cdr3_nt: TGCGCCAGCAGCCAATTACGACAGGGCCACGAGCAGTACTTC
cdr3_aa: CASSQLRQGHEQYF

d_call: NA
j_call: TRBJ2-1
clone_size: NA
v_call: TRBV4-1
cdr3_nt: TGCGCCAGCAGCCAAGATCCAGGGATATACAATGAGCAGTTCTTC
cdr3_aa: CASSQDPGIYNEQFF

d_call: NA
j_call: TRBJ1-2
clone_size: NA
v_call: TRBV2
cdr3_nt: TGTGCCAGCAAGAGGGTCGAGACAGACTATGGCTACACCTTC
cdr3_aa: CASKRVETDYGYTF

d_call: NA
j_call: TRBJ1-5
clone_size: NA
v_call: TRBV18
cdr3_nt: TGTGCCAGCTCACGCGACAGTGATCAGCCCCAGCATTTT
cdr3_aa: CASSRDSDQPQHF

d_call: NA
j_call: TRBJ1-2
clone_size: NA
v_call: TRBV27
cdr3_nt: TGTGCCAGCAGTTTATCCCCCAGAAGGGGGAATGGCTACACCTTC
cdr3_aa: CASSLSPRRGNGYTF

d_call: NA
j_call: TRBJ1-1
clone_size: NA
v_call: TRBV18
cdr3_nt: TGTGCCAGCTCATCAAACAGGGACACTGAAGCTTTCTTT
cdr3_aa: CASSSNRDTEAFF

d_call: NA
j_call: TRBJ2-1
clone_size: NA
v_call: TRBV2
cdr3_nt: TGTGCCAGCAGTGAACTAGCCCTCCTTGCTGAGCAGTTCTTC
cdr3_aa: CASSELALLAEQFF

d_call: TRBD1
j_call: TRBJ2-5
clone_size: once
v_call: TRBV3-1/TRBV3-2
cdr3_nt: TGTGCCAGCAGCCGACAGGGGCAAGAGACCCAGTACTTC
cdr3_aa: CASSRQGQETQYF

d_call: NA
j_call: TRBJ2-3
clone_size: few
v_call: TRBV3-1/TRBV3-2
cdr3_nt: TGTGCCAGCAGCCTATTTCAGGGGGGGAGCACAGATACGCAGTATTTT
cdr3_aa: CASSLFQGGSTDTQYF

d_call: TRBD2
j_call: TRBJ2-3
clone_size: NA
v_call: TRBV20-1
cdr3_nt: TGCAGTGCTAGTAAAAAACCGGGAGGTGGCACAGATACGCAGTATTTT
cdr3_aa: CSASKKPGGGTDTQYF

d_call: TRBD1
j_call: TRBJ1-5
clone_size: NA
v_call: TRBV6-5
cdr3_nt: TGTGCCAGCAGGTCGACAGGGTACAATCAGCCCCAGCATTTT
cdr3_aa: CASRSTGYNQPQHF

d_call: NA
j_call: TRBJ1-1
clone_size: NA
v_call: TRBV7-9
cdr3_nt: TGTGCCAGCACAGTGCCGACTCAGGGGAACACTGAAGCTTTCTTT
cdr3_aa: CASTVPTQGNTEAFF

d_call: TRBD2
j_call: TRBJ2-7
clone_size: NA
v_call: TRBV6-5
cdr3_nt: TGTGCCAGCTCGATTAAGGGGAGGACTAGCTACGAGCAGTACTTC
cdr3_aa: CASSIKGRTSYEQYF

d_call: TRBD1
j_call: TRBJ2-7
clone_size: NA
v_call: TRBV5-4
cdr3_nt: TGTGCCAGCAGCCCGACAGGGGGCAAGCGCTACGAGCAGTACTTC
cdr3_aa: CASSPTGGKRYEQYF

d_call: NA
j_call: TRBJ1-4
clone_size: NA
v_call: TRBV5-4
cdr3_nt: TGTGCCAGCAGCTTTGAATCCGACAGAGGGGAAAAACTGTTTTTT
cdr3_aa: CASSFESDRGEKLFF

d_call: NA
j_call: TRBJ2-6
clone_size: NA
v_call: TRBV7-2
cdr3_nt: TGTGCCAGCAGCTTAGTCGGGGGTTCGACAGGGGCCAACGTCCTGACTTTC
cdr3_aa: CASSLVGGSTGANVLTF

d_call: NA
j_call: TRBJ1-4
clone_size: NA
v_call: TRBV24-1
cdr3_nt: TGTGCCACCAGTGATTCGGGCAGTTTGAATGAAAAACTGTTTTTT
cdr3_aa: CATSDSGSLNEKLFF

d_call: NA
j_call: TRBJ2-2
clone_size: NA
v_call: TRBV30
cdr3_nt: TGTGCCTGGAGTTTCAGCCCGGGGACCGGGGAGCTGTTTTTT
cdr3_aa: CAWSFSPGTGELFF

d_call: NA
j_call: TRBJ1-2
clone_size: once
v_call: TRBV18
cdr3_nt: TGTGCCAGCTCATCTGACGGGAAGGCATGGTATGGCTACACCTTC
cdr3_aa: CASSSDGKAWYGYTF

d_call: NA
j_call: TRBJ1-2
clone_size: NA
v_call: TRBV6-6
cdr3_nt: TGTGCCAGCAGTTACGCGGCGGATGGCTACACCTTC
cdr3_aa: CASSYAADGYTF

d_call: TRBD2
j_call: TRBJ2-3
clone_size: NA
v_call: TRBV9
cdr3_nt: TGTGCCAGCAGCCAGGGACTAGGAAAAAGCACAGATACGCAGTATTTT
cdr3_aa: CASSQGLGKSTDTQYF

d_call: TRBD1
j_call: TRBJ2-7
clone_size: NA
v_call: TRBV30
cdr3_nt: TGTGCCTGGAGCCCGACAGGGCACGAGCAGTACTTC
cdr3_aa: CAWSPTGHEQYF

d_call: NA
j_call: TRBJ2-6
clone_size: NA
v_call: TRBV28
cdr3_nt: TGTGCCAGCAGTTCCCCCGGCAGTCCCTCTGGGGCCAACGTCCTGACTTTC
cdr3_aa: CASSSPGSPSGANVLTF

d_call: NA
j_call: TRBJ2-1
clone_size: NA
v_call: TRBV12-3/TRBV12-4
cdr3_nt: TGTGCCAGCAGTTTAGTCCCGGGCGATGAGCAGTTCTTC
cdr3_aa: CASSLVPGDEQFF

d_call: NA
j_call: TRBJ1-1
clone_size: once
v_call: TRBV5-1
cdr3_nt: TGCGCCAGCAGCTTACAACAGGGATCTACTGAAGCTTTCTTT
cdr3_aa: CASSLQQGSTEAFF

d_call: NA
j_call: TRBJ1-1
clone_size: once
v_call: TRBV9
cdr3_nt: TGTGCCAGCAGCGTAGGCTTGAATTATGAAGCTTTCTTT
cdr3_aa: CASSVGLNYEAFF

d_call: NA
j_call: TRBJ2-1
clone_size: NA
v_call: TRBV10-2
cdr3_nt: TGCGCCAGCAGTAGGTCCAGCTCCTACAATGAGCAGTTCTTC
cdr3_aa: CASSRSSSYNEQFF

d_call: NA
j_call: TRBJ2-1
clone_size: NA
v_call: TRBV20-1
cdr3_nt: TGCAGTGCTTTGAACAATGAGCAGTTCTTC
cdr3_aa: CSALNNEQFF